This T cell receptor (beta chain) was captured by sequencing in a study of T cell responses to AZD1222 COVID-19 vaccine. Data came from immunoSEQ multiplex PCR; TCRdb stores just in-frame clones and leaves some out. Found here are roughly 91,000 clones, roughly 89% of them singletons; the top ten hold approximately 2%. Per the germline V gene, CDR1 is MNHEY and CDR2 is SVGEGT. J was trimmed by 8 bases and V by 6 bases; bases with no gene match: 9. This CDR3 has 15 residues. The source was peripheral blood, collected on day 0 of AZD1222 vaccination. This sequence joins TRBV6-2 or TRBV6-3 and TRBJ2-1, with 11 bases aligning to TRBD2. This clonotype was obtained from an adult in good health. CDR3 protein: CASSYSGGAVDEQFF. In nucleotides, the CDR3 is TGTGCCAGCAGCTATAGCGGGGGGGCGGTAGATGAGCAGTTCTTC.